The rows below give T cell receptor beta chains drawn from one sample of a study of cytomegalovirus exposure and HLA in healthy donors. Repertoires were generated with immunoSEQ multiplex PCR, while TCRdb's copy carries only in-frame clones and drops some. The sample includes roughly 180,000 clones, 84% of them seen just once. The sequenced material came from PBMCs. Source of these receptors: a man aged 18-30 years in good health and CMV-seropositive. The CDR3 runs from the conserved cysteine through the conserved F or W.

cdr3_aa: CASRPAAEQETQYF
v_call: TRBV28
j_call: TRBJ2-5

cdr3_aa: CASSSTHRGSYTF
v_call: TRBV5-6
j_call: TRBJ1-2

cdr3_aa: CASSRERTNTEAFF
v_call: TRBV11-2
j_call: TRBJ1-1

cdr3_aa: CASSSGLAGYTGELFF
v_call: TRBV28
j_call: TRBJ2-2

cdr3_aa: CASSSLGLRTEQYF
v_call: TRBV5-5
j_call: TRBJ2-7

cdr3_aa: CATSREGRVAETQYF
v_call: TRBV15
j_call: TRBJ2-5

cdr3_aa: CASSYTKQGSDTQYF
v_call: TRBV6-5
j_call: TRBJ2-3

cdr3_aa: CASSVAMAGNTGELFF
v_call: TRBV9
j_call: TRBJ2-2

cdr3_aa: CASSLEGQGGNEQFF
v_call: TRBV5-1
j_call: TRBJ2-1

cdr3_aa: CASSRTSGWDNEQFF
v_call: TRBV6-5
j_call: TRBJ2-1

cdr3_aa: CASSLRTESTDTQYF
v_call: TRBV7-2
j_call: TRBJ2-3

cdr3_aa: CASSRSRRDSYEQYF
v_call: TRBV11-2
j_call: TRBJ2-7

cdr3_aa: CASSLVTGGTEAFF
v_call: TRBV27
j_call: TRBJ1-1

cdr3_aa: CASQTGGWTEAFF
v_call: TRBV6-6
j_call: TRBJ1-1

cdr3_aa: CASSDTGGGYEQYF
v_call: TRBV11-2
j_call: TRBJ2-7

cdr3_aa: CASSRLRDNEQFF
v_call: TRBV18
j_call: TRBJ2-1

cdr3_aa: CASSVSSAGSADTQYF
v_call: TRBV9
j_call: TRBJ2-3

cdr3_aa: CASSQDWWRAEQYF
v_call: TRBV14
j_call: TRBJ2-7

cdr3_aa: CSVESRQGSLSGYTF
v_call: TRBV29-1
j_call: TRBJ1-2

cdr3_aa: CASSVAWTAKETQYF
v_call: TRBV11-2
j_call: TRBJ2-5

cdr3_aa: CASSETQPDYNEQFF
v_call: TRBV6-1
j_call: TRBJ2-1

cdr3_aa: CASTPGLLSSYEQYF
v_call: TRBV9
j_call: TRBJ2-7

cdr3_aa: CASSPWTSGELFF
v_call: TRBV27
j_call: TRBJ2-2

cdr3_aa: CASSSRAGGNTGELFF
v_call: TRBV9
j_call: TRBJ2-2

cdr3_aa: CASSDLAGKYYNEQFF
v_call: TRBV6-1
j_call: TRBJ2-1

cdr3_aa: CATREVGAEYGYTF
v_call: TRBV19
j_call: TRBJ1-2

cdr3_aa: CSVDRVRTEAFF
v_call: TRBV29-1
j_call: TRBJ1-1

cdr3_aa: CASRPRGQETQYF
v_call: TRBV19
j_call: TRBJ2-5

cdr3_aa: CSAGQGSGANVLTF
v_call: TRBV29-1
j_call: TRBJ2-6

cdr3_aa: CASTRGVFSGANVLTF
v_call: TRBV19
j_call: TRBJ2-6

cdr3_aa: CATARGTSGRAQETQYF
v_call: TRBV5-1
j_call: TRBJ2-5